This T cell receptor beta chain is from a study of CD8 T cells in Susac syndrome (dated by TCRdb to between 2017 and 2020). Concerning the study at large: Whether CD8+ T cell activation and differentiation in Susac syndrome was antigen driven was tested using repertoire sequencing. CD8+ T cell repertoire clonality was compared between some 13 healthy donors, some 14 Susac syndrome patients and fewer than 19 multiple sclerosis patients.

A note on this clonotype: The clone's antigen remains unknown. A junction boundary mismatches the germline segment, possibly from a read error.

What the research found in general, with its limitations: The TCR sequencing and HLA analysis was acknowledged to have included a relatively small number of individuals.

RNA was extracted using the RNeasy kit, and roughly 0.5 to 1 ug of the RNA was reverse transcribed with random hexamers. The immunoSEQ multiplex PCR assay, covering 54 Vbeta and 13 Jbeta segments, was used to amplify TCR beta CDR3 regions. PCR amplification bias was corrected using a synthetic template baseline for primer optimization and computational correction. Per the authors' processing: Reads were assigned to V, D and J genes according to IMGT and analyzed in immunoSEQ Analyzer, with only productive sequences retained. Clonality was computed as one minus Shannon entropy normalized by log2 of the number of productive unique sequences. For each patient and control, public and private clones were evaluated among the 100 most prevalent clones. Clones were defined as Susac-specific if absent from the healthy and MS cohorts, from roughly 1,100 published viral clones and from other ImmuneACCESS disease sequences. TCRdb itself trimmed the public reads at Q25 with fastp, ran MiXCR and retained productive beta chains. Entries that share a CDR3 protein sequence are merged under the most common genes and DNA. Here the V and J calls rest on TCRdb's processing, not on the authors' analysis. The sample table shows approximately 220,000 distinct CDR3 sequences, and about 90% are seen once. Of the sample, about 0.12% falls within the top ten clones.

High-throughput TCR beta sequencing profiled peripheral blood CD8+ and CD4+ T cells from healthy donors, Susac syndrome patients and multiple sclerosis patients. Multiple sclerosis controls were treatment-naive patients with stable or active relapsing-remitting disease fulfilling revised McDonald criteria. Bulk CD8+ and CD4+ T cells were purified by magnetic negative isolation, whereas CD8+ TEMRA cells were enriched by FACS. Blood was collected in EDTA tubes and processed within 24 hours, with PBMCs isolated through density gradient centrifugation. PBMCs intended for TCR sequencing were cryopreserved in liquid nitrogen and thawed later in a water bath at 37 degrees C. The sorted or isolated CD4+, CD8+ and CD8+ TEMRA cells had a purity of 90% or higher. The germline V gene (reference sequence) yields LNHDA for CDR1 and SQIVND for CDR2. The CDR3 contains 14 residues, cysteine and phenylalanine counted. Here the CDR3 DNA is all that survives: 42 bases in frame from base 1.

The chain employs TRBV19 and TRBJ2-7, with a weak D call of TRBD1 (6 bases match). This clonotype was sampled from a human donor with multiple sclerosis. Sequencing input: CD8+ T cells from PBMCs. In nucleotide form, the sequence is TGTGCCAGCAGCCGCACCGCGAATTGGGCAGGGGAGAACTTC. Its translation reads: CASSRTANWAGENF.